What follows are 26 T cell receptor beta chains derived from one specimen sequenced in a study of Ad26.COV2.S vaccination and SARS-CoV-2 variants. Measured with immunoSEQ multiplex PCR; TCRdb has only the in-frame clones, and not every one. The sample has roughly 380,000 clones, approximately 88% seen once. Noted treatment: 15 to 20 received Ad26.COV2.S at low or high dose, single or two shots; about 5 received placebo; per-sample allocation not given. Following the first vaccine or placebo injection, samples were taken on day 63. The sample in question was peripheral blood, obtained in a trial of Ad26.COV2.S vaccine versus placebo. The receptors shown here come from a person between 18 and 65 years old who received the Ad26.COV2.S COVID-19 vaccine or a placebo.

This chain links TRBV6-4 with TRBJ1-2; 10 positions match TRBD1. The CDR3 is 18 amino acids. From germline, CDR1 is MRHNA and CDR2 SNTAGT. Germline trimming cut 4 bases from V and 4 bases from J; bases unmatched to any gene: 15. The chain's CDR3 is CASSGSEPPGQGIYGYTF. DNA for the CDR3: TGTGCCAGCAGTGGCTCAGAGCCCCCGGGACAGGGGATCTATGGCTACACCTTC.

The chain links TRBV6-2 or TRBV6-3 to TRBJ2-3, with 7 bases matching TRBD1. Trimming cost V 4 bases and J 0 bases; bases outside gene matches: 7. Germline-derived CDR1 and CDR2 are MNHEY and SVGEGT. The CDR3 spans 16 residues. CDR3 loop: CASSLGQTHSTDTQYF. The CDR3 DNA follows: TGTGCCAGCAGTTTGGGACAGACTCATAGCACAGATACGCAGTATTTT.

The chain carries TRBV5-4 and TRBJ1-4, with 10 bases aligning to TRBD1. Germline V gene sequence: CDR1 SGHNT, CDR2 YYREEE (reference sequence). CDR3 length: 15 residues. The ends lost 3 bases at V and 8 bases at J; junction bases unmatched: 7. The CDR3 loop reads CASSSAGTGEEKLFF. The DNA of the CDR3 is TGTGCCAGCAGCTCCGCCGGGACAGGGGAGGAAAAACTGTTTTTT.

The J gene is TRBJ2-1, the V gene TRBV4-2; D ambiguous. V lost 2 bases to trimming and J lost 5 bases, with 13 bases between them. CDR1 and CDR2 (germline): LGHNA, YNFKEQ. This CDR3 has 15 residues. The DNA of the CDR3 is TGTGCCAGCAGCCAATACCTCCTACTAAACAATGAGCAGTTCTTC. As protein: CASSQYLLLNNEQFF.

V is TRBV7-2 and J is TRBJ2-7, with TRBD2 matching 13 bases. This CDR3 region has 15 residues. Losses at the gene ends were 3 bases for V and 5 bases for J; bases not matched to a gene: 4. Germline-derived CDR1 and CDR2 are SGHTA and FQGNSA. For the CDR3, the DNA is TGTGCCAGCAGCTTCGGACTAGCGGGGGCAGACGAGCAGTACTTC. This translates into CASSFGLAGADEQYF.

J is TRBJ2-5 and V is TRBV28, with TRBD1 identical over 7 bases. This CDR3 is 13 amino acids long. V was pared by 9 bases and J by 3 bases, with 7 bases of the junction left unmatched. Germline V gives CDR1 MDHEN, CDR2 SYDVKM. DNA for the CDR3: TGTGCCAGTAGAAGTCAGGGGGAAGAGACCCAGTACTTC. Residues: CASRSQGEETQYF. Full variable domain (outside the CDR3, taken from reference TRBV28 and TRBJ2-5): DVKVTQSSRYLVKRTGEKVFLECVQDMDHENMFWYRQDPGLGLRLIYFSYDVKMKEKGDIPEGYSVSREKKERFSLILESASTNQTSMYLCASRSQGEETQYFGPGTRLLVL.

This chain links TRBV9 with TRBJ1-2; no clear D gene. Trimming took 4 bases from V and 8 from J, leaving 18 bases between them. The length of the CDR3 is 14 residues. Germline V gives CDR1 SGDLS, CDR2 YYNGEE. Written as DNA, the CDR3 is TGTGCCAGCAGCTTTCAGACTTTCGAGGGCGGCTACACCTTC. Its translation is CASSFQTFEGGYTF.

In this sample, this clone turned up once. This chain uses TRBV7-2 with TRBJ2-5; D is possibly TRBD2 (7 bases). Trimming removed 5 bases from V and 5 bases from J, with 18 bases in between. The CDR3 has 15 residues. Germline V gene sequence: CDR1 SGHTA, CDR2 FQGNSA. The DNA of the CDR3 is TGTGCCAGCAGCCCCCAGTCGGGGGGCTGGGAGACCCAGTACTTC. This encodes CASSPQSGGWETQYF.

The sample holds one count of this clone. The rearrangement joins TRBV7-2 to TRBJ1-2; 7 positions match TRBD1. The CDR3 length is 14 residues. Germline CDR1 is SGHTA and CDR2 is FQGNSA. V was clipped by 5 bases and J by 4 bases; unmatched bases: 7. CDR3 region: CASSPRQGIYGYTF. The CDR3, as DNA: TGTGCCAGCAGCCCACGACAGGGAATCTATGGCTACACCTTC.

The chain is built from TRBV30 and TRBJ1-6, with D tentatively TRBD1 (5 bases). Deletions cut 3 bases from V and 7 bases from J, with 16 bases between. The CDR3 is made up of 15 amino acids. CDR1 is GTSNPN, CDR2 SVGIG, per germline (reference sequence). CDR3 nucleotides: TGTGCCTGGAGGGGGGAGGGTCTCGGAAATTCACCCCTCCACTTT. Translating gives CAWRGEGLGNSPLHF.

This chain uses TRBV20-1 with TRBJ2-5; weak D call: TRBD1 (6 bases). The CDR3 has 14 residues. The germline V gene encodes CDR1 DFQATT and CDR2 SNEGSKA (reference sequence). Trimming removed 3 bases from V and 1 base from J, with 12 bases in between. Written as DNA, the CDR3 is TGCAGTGCTAGTTTGTCAGGGGTCCAAGAGACCCAGTACTTC. Protein product: CSASLSGVQETQYF.

The chain links TRBV24-1 to TRBJ2-3; 9 bases fit TRBD2. The CDR3 runs to 15 residues. Trimming removed 5 bases from V and 0 bases from J; junction bases left unmatched: 2. From germline, CDR1 is KGHDR and CDR2 SFDVKD. The CDR3, as DNA: TGTGCCACCAGTGTCCTAGCGGGGAGCACAGATACGCAGTATTTT. It codes for CATSVLAGSTDTQYF.

The V gene is TRBV6-2 or TRBV6-3, the J gene TRBJ2-1, with 9 bases matching TRBD2. In germline, CDR1 is MNHEY, CDR2 SVGEGT. This CDR3 is 17 amino acids long. V lost 3 bases, J lost 3 bases, and 9 bases stayed unmatched. CDR3 sequence (DNA): TGTGCCAGCAGTTATCCTACTAGCGGGCCAGACTACAATGAGCAGTTCTTC. It codes for CASSYPTSGPDYNEQFF.

This chain uses TRBV7-9 with TRBJ1-2, with TRBD1 matching 8 bases. CDR3 length: 15 amino acids. Germline V gene lookup returns CDR1 SEHNR and CDR2 FQNEAQ (reference sequence). The V segment lost 5 bases and the J segment 2 bases; nucleotides outside the gene matches: 7. The CDR3 DNA sequence: TGTGCCAGCAGCCCGCGGACAGGGCGGAACTATGGCTACACCTTC. Translated: CASSPRTGRNYGYTF.

The chain joins TRBV19 to TRBJ2-6; perhaps D is TRBD1 or TRBD2 (6 bases each). This CDR3 is built from 16 residues. In germline, CDR1 is LNHDA, CDR2 SQIVND (reference sequence). Trimming removed 6 bases at V and 2 bases at J, with 14 bases between. In nucleotides, the CDR3 is TGTGCCAGTAGCACCCCAAGGGGGGCTGGGGCCAACGTCCTGACTTTC. This codes for CASSTPRGAGANVLTF.

J is TRBJ2-5 and V is TRBV9, with 11 bases that match TRBD2. This CDR3 has 14 residues. Germline CDR1 SGDLS, CDR2 YYNGEE. V shed 2 bases and J 4 bases; nucleotides not matched to a gene: 1. CDR3 DNA: TGTGCCAGCAGCGTTACTAGCGGGGGAGAGACCCAGTACTTC. Translation: CASSVTSGGETQYF.

This clone was recorded a few times. The rearrangement links TRBV7-2 to TRBJ2-5; D possibly matches TRBD1 or TRBD2 (6 bases each). There are 15 residues in the CDR3. In germline, CDR1 is SGHTA, CDR2 FQGNSA. V lost 4 bases and J lost 7, with 19 bases in between. The CDR3 spells CASSSPRRGYGTQYF. The CDR3 DNA sequence: TGTGCCAGCAGCTCCCCTCGGAGGGGGTATGGGACCCAGTACTTC.

The table lists this clone with a count of one. This chain links TRBV5-1 with TRBJ2-3; tentative D call: TRBD1 (6 bases). The CDR3 totals 15 residues. Germline V gene data show CDR1 as SGHRS and CDR2 as YFSETQ. Trimming left V 0 bases short and J 6 bases short, with 14 bases between. The CDR3 is CASSLADRSVDTQYF. The CDR3 coding sequence is TGCGCCAGCAGCTTGGCCGACAGGTCCGTGGATACGCAGTATTTT.

This chain joins TRBV12-3 or TRBV12-4 and TRBJ1-2; TRBD1 is a possible D gene (6 bases). The CDR3 extends over 12 amino acids. Trimming took 6 bases from V and 5 from J, leaving 10 bases between them. The CDR3 bases are TGTGCCAGCAGCCTACAGGGTTATGGCTACACCTTC. It is translated as CASSLQGYGYTF.

This chain joins TRBV7-3 and TRBJ2-2; TRBD2 might be the D (6 bases). The CDR3 consists of 13 residues. Germline CDR1 reads SGHTA; CDR2 reads FQGTGA. V gave up 5 bases and J gave up 5 bases, with 9 bases separating them. CDR3 in DNA: TGTGCCAGCAGCCCGGGACTGACCGGGGAGCTGTTTTTT. As protein: CASSPGLTGELFF.

The chain joins TRBV5-6 to TRBJ2-5, with 11 bases fitting TRBD2. J lost 2 bases, V lost 0 bases, and 3 bases had no gene match. The CDR3 is made up of 16 amino acids. Germline CDR1 SGHDT, CDR2 YYEEEE. The CDR3 loop reads CASSLGIAGGQETQYF. DNA for the CDR3: TGTGCCAGCAGCTTGGGGATAGCGGGGGGGCAAGAGACCCAGTACTTC.

The genes are TRBV5-6 and TRBJ2-7, with unresolved D. The CDR3 covers 13 residues. Trimming took 1 base from V and 3 from J, leaving 8 bases between them. Germline CDR1 reads SGHDT; CDR2 reads YYEEEE. The CDR3 region is CASSLQVIYEQYF. Written as DNA, the CDR3 is TGTGCCAGCAGCTTGCAGGTAATCTACGAGCAGTACTTC. The whole variable domain, filled in from reference TRBV5-6 and TRBJ2-7, reads DAGVTQSPTHLIKTRGQQVTLRCSPKSGHDTVSWYQQALGQGPQFIFQYYEEEERQRGNFPDRFSGHQFPNYSSELNVNALLLGDSALYLCASSLQVIYEQYFGPGTRLTVT.

This chain links TRBV30 with TRBJ2-6; TRBD1 matches 10 bases. CDR3 length: 18 amino acids. V was clipped by 6 bases and J by 0 bases; unmatched bases: 11. Germline values: CDR1 GTSNPN, CDR2 SVGIG (reference sequence). The chain's CDR3 is CACPRGDRGLSGANVLTF. The CDR3 DNA sequence: TGTGCCTGTCCCCGTGGGGACAGGGGCCTCTCTGGGGCCAACGTCCTGACTTTC.

The chain is built from TRBV19 and TRBJ1-5; 8 nucleotides match TRBD1. The germline V gene has CDR1 LNHDA and CDR2 SQIVND (reference sequence). After removal of 7 bases from V and 3 bases from J, the junction contained 5 bases not matched to a gene. The CDR3 is made up of 14 amino acids. In nucleotides, the CDR3 is TGTGCCAGTAACTCGGACAGGGACAATCAGCCCCAGCATTTT. Protein: CASNSDRDNQPQHF.

The chain couples TRBV27 to TRBJ2-7; D remains ambiguous. With 6 bases removed from V and 2 bases from J, the gap between germline ends came to 11 bases. Germline V lookup: CDR1 MNHEY, CDR2 SMNVEV (reference sequence). CDR3 length: 13 residues. This CDR3 is CASSPRVAYEQYF. CDR3 sequence (DNA): TGTGCCAGCAGCCCTCGGGTAGCCTACGAGCAGTACTTC.

Notes on this clone: Other nucleotide sequences in the sample specify the same CDR3. J is TRBJ2-3 and V is TRBV11-3; D call uncertain. Trimming pared 1 base from V and 0 bases from J, leaving 5 bases between. Per the germline V gene, CDR1 is SGHNT and CDR2 is YENEEA. The CDR3 is made up of 14 amino acids. Here the CDR3 reads CASSLAASTDTQYF. CDR3 bases: TGTGCCAGCAGCTTAGCAGCTAGCACAGATACGCAGTATTTT.